One and the same sample provided the 22 T cell receptor beta chains below, sequenced in a study of monozygotic twins with inflammatory bowel disease. TCRdb re-called the 5' RACE reads; one entry per CDR3 protein, DNA not given. Its table lists about 380,000 distinct CDR3 sequences. Sample: blood. Receptors originate from a human donor with ulcerative colitis or Crohn's disease, or a healthy co-twin of an affected twin (not recorded which).

V and J are TRBV5-8 and TRBJ2-5; TCRdb lists TRBD1, though no DNA is available to test this call. The CDR3 sequence is 15 residues long. Germline CDR1 is SGHTS and CDR2 is YDEGEE. CDR3: CASSLPRTGQETQYF.

CDR3 protein: CASSLAALSTDTQYF. This chain joins TRBV7-3 and TRBJ2-3. The CDR3 has 15 residues. Germline V CDR1 and CDR2: SGHTA, FQGTGA.

The chain links TRBV7-9 to TRBJ2-1; lacking DNA, the TRBD1 call made by TCRdb goes unchecked. The germline V gene has CDR1 SEHNR and CDR2 FQNEAQ (reference sequence). The CDR3 loop spans 17 amino acids. The CDR3 here is CASSFGGGFSSYNEQFF.

The chain recombines TRBV18 with TRBJ1-1; TCRdb's D call of TRBD1 is untestable without DNA. CDR1 is KGHSH, CDR2 LQKENI, per germline. This CDR3 has 15 amino acids. CDR3 region: CASSPFQGMNTEAFF.

The chain employs TRBV7-2 and TRBJ2-5; the TCRdb call, TRBD1, lacks DNA for checking. The CDR3 has 15 residues. Germline V CDR1 and CDR2: SGHTA, FQGNSA. The CDR3 loop reads CASRDPVGSGETQYF.

The chain couples TRBV6-5 to TRBJ2-1; TCRdb proposes TRBD2, but this gene call is untestable without DNA. CDR3 length: 14 amino acids. The germline V gene has CDR1 MNHEY and CDR2 SVGAGI. CDR3 amino acids: CASSYTGLVNEQFF.

This chain uses TRBV5-1 with TRBJ2-7; there is no DNA to check the TCRdb D call of TRBD1. This CDR3 has 14 residues. Looked up from germline, CDR1 is SGHRS and CDR2 is YFSETQ. This chain's CDR3 is CASSRDRATPEQYF.

The genes are TRBV6-6 and TRBJ1-2. Germline values: CDR1 MNHNY, CDR2 SVGAGI (reference sequence). The length of the CDR3 is 13 residues. The CDR3 region is CASSYSRADGYTF.

The chain employs TRBV5-1 and TRBJ1-1; as DNA is missing, the TRBD1 call by TCRdb cannot be tested. The CDR3 covers 15 residues. The germline CDR1 and CDR2 sequences are SGHRS and YFSETQ. CDR3 sequence: CASTPPGQGNTEAFF.

The J gene is TRBJ1-6, the V gene TRBV3-1. CDR1 LGHDT and CDR2 YNNKEL come from the germline V gene (reference sequence). This CDR3 has 15 residues. CDR3 sequence: CASSPGGSYNSPLHF.

This chain's CDR3 is CSAPGQGARNEQFF. The chain employs TRBV20-1 and TRBJ2-1; TCRdb outputs TRBD1, but without DNA this stays unchecked. The CDR3 consists of 14 residues. From germline, CDR1 is DFQATT and CDR2 SNEGSKA (reference sequence).

The chain joins TRBV24-1 to TRBJ2-1. CDR3 size: 16 residues. From germline, CDR1 is KGHDR and CDR2 SFDVKD. The CDR3 sequence: CATSDPDRNSYNEQFF.

The chain couples TRBV3-1 to TRBJ2-2. Germline V gene lookup returns CDR1 LGHDT and CDR2 YNNKEL (reference sequence). The CDR3 is 15 amino acids. The CDR3 sequence is CASSQGPGNTGELFF.

The CDR3 protein is CASSYSGQTEAFF. J is TRBJ1-1 and V is TRBV6-6. The CDR3 has 13 amino acids. In germline, CDR1 is MNHNY, CDR2 SVGAGI (reference sequence).

This rearrangement joins TRBV6-2 or TRBV6-3 to TRBJ1-5; without DNA, the TCRdb call of TRBD1 cannot be checked. This CDR3 contains 15 residues. CDR1 and CDR2 from the germline V gene are MNHEY and SVGEGT. CDR3 protein: CASSLYTGGAHPQHF.

This sequence joins TRBV6-5 and TRBJ1-2. CDR1 and CDR2 from the germline V gene are MNHEY and SVGAGI. The CDR3 has 15 residues. This CDR3 is CASSYSGRGGLGYTF.

The chain employs TRBV18 and TRBJ2-3; TCRdb calls TRBD1, which cannot be checked without DNA. The length of the CDR3 is 16 residues. Germline V CDR1 and CDR2: KGHSH, LQKENI. This chain's CDR3 is CASSPSLTDGTDTQYF.

The chain joins TRBV5-1 to TRBJ2-5. CDR1 is SGHRS, CDR2 YFSETQ, per germline. This CDR3 comprises 15 residues. This CDR3 reads CASSFASVRQETQYF.

CDR3: CSVGQGASNEQFF. This chain joins TRBV20-1 and TRBJ2-1; the D gene TCRdb calls, TRBD1, cannot be checked with no DNA. The CDR3 is 13 residues long. CDR1 and CDR2 from the germline V gene are DFQATT and SNEGSKA (reference sequence).

J is TRBJ2-7 and V is TRBV19; the D gene TCRdb calls, TRBD1, cannot be checked with no DNA. The germline gives CDR1 LNHDA, CDR2 SQIVND (reference sequence). This CDR3 is built from 14 residues. The chain's CDR3 is CASSTWDRVSEQYF.

The V call is TRBV12-3 or TRBV12-4, the J call TRBJ1-2. This CDR3 region has 15 residues. The CDR3 loop reads CASSLDSRPNYGYTF.

The V and J genes are TRBV7-3 and TRBJ2-2. Germline V gene lookup returns CDR1 SGHTA and CDR2 FQGTGA. The CDR3 is made up of 12 amino acids. CDR3 sequence reads: CASSLMPGELFF.